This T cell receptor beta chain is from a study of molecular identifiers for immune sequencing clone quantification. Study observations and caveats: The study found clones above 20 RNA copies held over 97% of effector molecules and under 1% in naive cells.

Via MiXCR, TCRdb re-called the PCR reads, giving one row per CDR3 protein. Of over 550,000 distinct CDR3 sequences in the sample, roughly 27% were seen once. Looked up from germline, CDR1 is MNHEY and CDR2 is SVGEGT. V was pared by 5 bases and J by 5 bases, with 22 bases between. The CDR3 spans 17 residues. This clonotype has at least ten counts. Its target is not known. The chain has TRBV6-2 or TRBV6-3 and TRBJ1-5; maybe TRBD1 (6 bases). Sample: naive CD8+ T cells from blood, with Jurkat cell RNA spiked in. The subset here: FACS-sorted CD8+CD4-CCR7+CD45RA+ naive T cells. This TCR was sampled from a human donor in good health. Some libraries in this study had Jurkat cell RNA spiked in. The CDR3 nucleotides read TGTGCCAGCAGTCAACCCTTATCAGGGGCGGGGGATCAGCCCCAGCATTTT. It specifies CASSQPLSGAGDQPQHF.